The rows below give T cell receptor beta chains drawn from one sample of a study of technical replicates of blood from a few donors. Produced via immunoSEQ multiplex PCR; TCRdb's table is partial and in-frame only. The sample lists 55,000 to 85,000 clones, approximately 96% occurring once. Sequenced input: T cells isolated from PBMCs. Every receptor here comes from a human donor in good health. Both conserved end residues are trimmed from each CDR3.

J | V | CDR3
TRBJ2-7 | TRBV4-2 | ASRLSGTSYEQY
TRBJ2-1 | TRBV15 | ATRGGGYNEQF
TRBJ2-5 | TRBV2 | ASSRAGQGSETQY
TRBJ1-1 | TRBV7-3 | ATAVGMNTEAF
TRBJ2-7 | TRBV28 | ASTHFFTGASSYEQY
TRBJ1-1 | TRBV15 | ATSRVSETGPNTEAF
TRBJ2-7 | TRBV19 | ASRPGRGARNEQY
TRBJ1-1 | TRBV11-3 | ASSLDGGQGFFRPEAF
TRBJ2-1 | TRBV4-1 | ASELTAGGEQF
TRBJ2-7 | TRBV10-2 | ASGSSYEQY
TRBJ2-2 | TRBV5-1 | ASSFGDTGELF
TRBJ2-5 | TRBV12-5 | ASGLLGAGETQY
TRBJ2-2 | TRBV5-1 | ASSRTGDTGELF
TRBJ2-7 | TRBV18 | ASSPPETGFYEQY
TRBJ1-1 | TRBV6-6 | ASSYTGEAF
TRBJ2-5 | TRBV20-1 | SAFAGGTQY
TRBJ1-1 | TRBV6-1 | ASSESGLRTVGYTEAF
TRBJ2-7 | TRBV28 | ASSLIDKGYEQY
TRBJ1-1 | TRBV19 | ASRRQGMNTEAF
TRBJ2-3 | TRBV10-2 | ASSPGRREITDTQY
TRBJ2-7 | TRBV2 | ASSNQGLVSEQY
TRBJ2-1 | TRBV6-5 | ASSLTGVDRDKQF
TRBJ1-2 | TRBV23-1 | ASSHPARVGRRSYGYT
TRBJ2-5 | TRBV4-1 | ASSQTGQETQY
TRBJ2-5 | TRBV7-6 | ASSTGGDGRETQY
TRBJ2-1 | TRBV28 | ASSLLTGTTSNEQF
TRBJ2-2 | TRBV29-1 | SGSGYTGELF
TRBJ2-7 | TRBV6-1 | ASIPGASSYEQY
TRBJ2-1 | TRBV2 | ASSTGLAYNEQF
TRBJ1-2 | TRBV4-2 | ASSQAGEGGYT
TRBJ1-1 | TRBV7-3 | ASSLNRAAEAF
TRBJ2-7 | TRBV2 | ASRGGPFYEQY
TRBJ2-7 | TRBV7-2 | ASSLEGLYEQY
TRBJ1-5 | TRBV27 | ASSFGENQPQH
TRBJ2-3 | TRBV2 | ASSEEGGVYTDTQY
TRBJ2-7 | TRBV19 | ASSLRDRGTHEQY
TRBJ1-5 | TRBV7-9 | ASSRTGGNQPQH
TRBJ1-2 | TRBV6-1 | ASIQDRNYGYT
TRBJ1-1 | TRBV7-9 | ASNPLTVAAF
TRBJ2-3 | TRBV6-6 | ATELTDTQY
TRBJ1-5 | TRBV19 | ASNLGQGLDQPQH
TRBJ2-7 | TRBV25-1 | ASSGDSSYEQY
TRBJ1-1 | TRBV6-5 | ASRTANTEAF
TRBJ1-5 | TRBV5-1 | ASSPGTVGSFNQPQH
TRBJ2-7 | TRBV5-4 | ASSLNPSGSYEQY
TRBJ1-1 | TRBV9 | ASSRGVKIIEAF
TRBJ1-1 | TRBV7-8 | ASSFWGLNTEAF
TRBJ1-5 | TRBV14 | ASSRAGGDQPQH
TRBJ2-1 | TRBV29-1 | SAGGTSGRVTYNEQF
TRBJ2-7 | TRBV5-1 | ASSSSGHSYEQY
TRBJ2-3 | TRBV4-2 | ASSPSTAGGATDTQY